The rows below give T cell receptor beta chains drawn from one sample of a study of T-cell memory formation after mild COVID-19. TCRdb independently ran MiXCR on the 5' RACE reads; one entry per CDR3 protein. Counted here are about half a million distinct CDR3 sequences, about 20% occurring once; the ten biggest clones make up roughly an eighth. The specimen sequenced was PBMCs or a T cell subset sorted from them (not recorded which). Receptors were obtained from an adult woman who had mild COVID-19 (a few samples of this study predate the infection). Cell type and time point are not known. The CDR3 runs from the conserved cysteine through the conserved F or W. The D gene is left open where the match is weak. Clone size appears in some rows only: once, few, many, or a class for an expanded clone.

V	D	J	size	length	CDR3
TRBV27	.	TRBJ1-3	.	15	CASSSAADSGNTIYF
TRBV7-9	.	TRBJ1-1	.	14	CASSLGDTGTEAFF
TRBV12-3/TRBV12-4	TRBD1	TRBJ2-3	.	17	CASSATYPGQGADTQYF
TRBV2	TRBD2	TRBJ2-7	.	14	CASSEVAGTYEQYF
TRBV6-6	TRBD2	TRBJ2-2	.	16	CASSPRTSGGRGELFF
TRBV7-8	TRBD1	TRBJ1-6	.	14	CASSSDRNLSPLHF
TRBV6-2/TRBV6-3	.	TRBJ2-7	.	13	CASRSANSYEQYF
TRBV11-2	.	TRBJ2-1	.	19	CASSLDLRDESRRSDEQFF
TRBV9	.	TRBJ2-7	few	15	CASSVTTDPSYEQYF
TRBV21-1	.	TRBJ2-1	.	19	CASSKFKMARSAGYNEQFF
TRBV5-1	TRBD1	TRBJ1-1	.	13	CASSFTGGFEAFF
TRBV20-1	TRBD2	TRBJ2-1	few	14	CSAFLGLAYNEQFF
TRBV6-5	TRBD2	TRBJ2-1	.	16	CASSLYGTSGNFEQFF
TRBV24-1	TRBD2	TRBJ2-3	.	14	CATREGGLTDTQYF
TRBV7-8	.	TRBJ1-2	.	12	CASSPRPYGYTF
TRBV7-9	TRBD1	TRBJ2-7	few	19	CASSSGQGAFRGLNYEQYF
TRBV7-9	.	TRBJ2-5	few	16	CASSLDTGRYQETQYF
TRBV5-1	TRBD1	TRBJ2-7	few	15	CASSWTGHLSYEQYF
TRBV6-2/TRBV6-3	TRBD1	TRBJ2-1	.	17	CASRGDRAPSSYNEQFF
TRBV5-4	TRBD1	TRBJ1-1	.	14	CASIPVGQGSEAFF
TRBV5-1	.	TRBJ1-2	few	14	CASSGGREIGGYTF
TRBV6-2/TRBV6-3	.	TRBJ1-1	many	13	CASSYIGGTEAFF
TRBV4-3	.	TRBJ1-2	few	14	CASSQDRATYGYTF
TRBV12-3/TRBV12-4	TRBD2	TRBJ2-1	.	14	CASKSGGAYNEQFF
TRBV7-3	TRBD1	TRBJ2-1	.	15	CASSLMAGGWNEQFF
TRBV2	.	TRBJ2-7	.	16	CASRHKWTVFSYEQYF
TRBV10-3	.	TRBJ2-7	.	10	CATRDRSTYF
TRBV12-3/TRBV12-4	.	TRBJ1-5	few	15	CASSFRQVSNQPQHF
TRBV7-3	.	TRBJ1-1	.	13	CASSRVWNTEAFF
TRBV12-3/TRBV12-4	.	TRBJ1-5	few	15	CASSSTTGYGQPQHF
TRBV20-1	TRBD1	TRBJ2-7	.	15	CSTWGRGQGSEEQYF
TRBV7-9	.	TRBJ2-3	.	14	CASSIGAREDTQYF
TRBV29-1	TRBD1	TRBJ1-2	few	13	CSAGDRSNYGYTF
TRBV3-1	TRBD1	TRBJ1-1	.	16	CASSQASGTGRAEAFF
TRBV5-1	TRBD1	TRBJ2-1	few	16	CASSPTGPLPYNEQFF
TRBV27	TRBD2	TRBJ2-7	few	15	CASSLFLADSYEQYF
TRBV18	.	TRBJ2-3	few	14	CASSPRPDTDTQYF
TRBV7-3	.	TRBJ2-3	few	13	CASSFNAPDTQYF
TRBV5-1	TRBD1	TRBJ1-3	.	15	CASSLEGGTGNTIYF
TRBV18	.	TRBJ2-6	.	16	CASSSYGGAGANVLTF
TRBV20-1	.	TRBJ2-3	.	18	CSARDRGSSGPSTDTQYF
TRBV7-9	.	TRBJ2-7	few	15	CASSLDPDSSYEQYF
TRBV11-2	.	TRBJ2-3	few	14	CATSPGGSRGTQYF
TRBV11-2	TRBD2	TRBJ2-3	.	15	CASSPHSGGGNTQYF
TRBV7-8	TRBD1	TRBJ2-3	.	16	CASSLVRGTGADTQYF
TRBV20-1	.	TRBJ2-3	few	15	CSARRNWGVTDTQYF
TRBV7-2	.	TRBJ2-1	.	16	CASSLPTGSSYNEQFF